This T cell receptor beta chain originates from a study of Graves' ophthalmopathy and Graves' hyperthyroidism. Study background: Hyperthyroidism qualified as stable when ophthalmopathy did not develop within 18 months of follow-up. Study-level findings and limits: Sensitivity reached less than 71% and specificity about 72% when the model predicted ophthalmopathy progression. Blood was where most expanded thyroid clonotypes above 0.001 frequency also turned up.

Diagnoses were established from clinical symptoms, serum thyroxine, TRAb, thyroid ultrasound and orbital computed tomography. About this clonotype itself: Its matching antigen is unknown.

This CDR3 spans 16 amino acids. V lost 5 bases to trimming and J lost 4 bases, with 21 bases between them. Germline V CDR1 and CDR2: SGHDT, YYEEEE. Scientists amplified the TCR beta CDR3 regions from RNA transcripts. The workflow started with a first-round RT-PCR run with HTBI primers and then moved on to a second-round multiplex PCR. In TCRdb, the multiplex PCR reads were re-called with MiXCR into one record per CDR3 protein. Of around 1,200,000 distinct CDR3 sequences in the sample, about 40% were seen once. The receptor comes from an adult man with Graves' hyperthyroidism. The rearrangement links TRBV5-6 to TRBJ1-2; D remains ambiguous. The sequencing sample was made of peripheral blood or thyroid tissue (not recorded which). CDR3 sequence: CASSPSLVGRSYGYTF. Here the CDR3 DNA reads TGTGCCAGCAGTCCCTCCTTGGTTGGACGGAGCTATGGCTACACCTTC.